One sample yielded the 32 T cell receptor beta chains listed below, sequenced in a study of shared clonotypes between healthy human individuals. Produced via immunoSEQ multiplex PCR; TCRdb's table is partial and in-frame only. The data show over a million clones, with more than 75% seen just once and around 0.47% held by the top ten. The specimen sequenced was memory CD4+ T cells from PBMCs. Specified subset: CD45RA-negative fraction. These receptors all stem from a man aged 18 to 29 in good health. Some clones in this sample may be carry-over from other donors' samples.

Details on this clone: Within the sample, other DNA sequences also encode this same CDR3. V and J are TRBV6-6 and TRBJ2-7, with D maybe TRBD1 (6 bases). V lost 0 bases and J lost 4, with 7 bases in between. The CDR3 has 13 residues. CDR1 is MNHNY and CDR2 is SVGAGI in the germline V gene (reference sequence). CDR3 protein: CASSYSQGYEQYF. CDR3 nucleotide sequence: TGTGCCAGCAGTTACTCACAGGGATACGAGCAGTACTTC.

Regarding this clone: One end of the junction does not line up with germline, which may come from a read error. The chain has TRBV7-9 and TRBJ1-2; D might be TRBD1 (6 bases). The CDR3 runs 11 residues. Looked up from germline, CDR1 is SEHNR and CDR2 is FQNEAQ (reference sequence). CDR3 region: CASSLGGAGAF. The DNA of the CDR3 is TGTGCCAGCAGCTTAGGCGGCGCAGGGGCCTTC.

The chain couples TRBV4-2 to TRBJ2-3; the match to TRBD2 covers 7 bases. Germline V lookup: CDR1 LGHNA, CDR2 YNFKEQ. CDR3 size: 14 residues. V shed 1 base and J 4 bases; nucleotides not matched to a gene: 2. The CDR3 loop reads CASSQGLAPDTQYF. Here the CDR3 DNA reads TGTGCCAGCAGCCAAGGACTAGCCCCAGATACGCAGTATTTT.

This chain uses TRBV11-1 with TRBJ2-5; no clear D gene. The germline V gene has CDR1 SGHAT and CDR2 FQDESV (reference sequence). The V end lost 1 base, the J end lost 5 bases, and 11 bases lay between the germline ends. The CDR3 has 14 residues. The CDR3 region has the DNA TGTGCCAGCAGCTTAGGTAGGGCCATGGAGACCCAGTACTTC. As protein: CASSLGRAMETQYF.

This chain links TRBV5-1 with TRBJ1-1; no firm D call. V lost 1 base, J lost 0 bases, and 7 bases lay in between. Looked up from germline, CDR1 is SGHRS and CDR2 is YFSETQ. There are 14 residues in the CDR3. This CDR3 reads CASSLIEMNTEAFF. The CDR3 DNA sequence: TGCGCCAGCAGCTTGATAGAGATGAACACTGAAGCTTTCTTT. Filled out from reference TRBV5-1 and TRBJ1-1, the complete variable domain reads KAGVTQTPRYLIKTRGQQVTLSCSPISGHRSVSWYQQTPGQGLQFLFEYFSETQRNKGNFPGRFSGRQFSNSRSEMNVSTLELGDSALYLCASSLIEMNTEAFFGQGTRLTVV.

This chain uses TRBV28 with TRBJ1-2, with D possibly being TRBD1 (5 bases). The CDR3 runs 15 residues. Trimming took off 6 bases at V and 2 bases at J, with 16 bases between the two ends. CDR1 is MDHEN and CDR2 is SYDVKM in the germline V gene. CDR3 coding DNA: TGTGCCAGCAGAACCCCGGGACGGAGGAACTATGGCTACACCTTC. Protein sequence: CASRTPGRRNYGYTF.

Only one count was recorded for this clone. The genes are TRBV9 and TRBJ2-3, with 8 bases matching TRBD2. There are 20 residues in the CDR3. The V gene's germline CDR1 is SGDLS and CDR2 YYNGEE. The V and J ends lost 4 bases and 6 bases, in that order; junction bases with no gene match: 25. As DNA, the CDR3 is TGTGCCAGCAGCCTCCGGGGGGGCGGCTCACCCACCCTAAGGGGGGATACGCAGTATTTT. It specifies CASSLRGGGSPTLRGDTQYF.

The chain couples TRBV27 to TRBJ1-6; D is unclear. V was shortened by 1 base and J by 6 bases, with 7 bases between the two germline ends. The CDR3 has 14 residues. Per germline, CDR1 MNHEY and CDR2 SMNVEV (reference sequence). DNA of the CDR3: TGTGCCAGCAGTTTATATCTGGCTAATTCACCCCTCCACTTT. Amino acid sequence: CASSLYLANSPLHF.

The chain uses TRBV7-8 and TRBJ2-1; D possibly corresponds to TRBD1 (6 bases). Germline V CDR1 and CDR2: SGHVS, FQNEAQ. This CDR3 is 13 amino acids long. V lost 3 bases and J lost 4, with 7 bases in between. This chain's CDR3 is CASSFGQYNEQFF. The CDR3 region has the DNA TGTGCCAGCAGCTTCGGACAGTACAATGAGCAGTTCTTC.

The V gene is TRBV11-2, the J gene TRBJ1-4; D gene ambiguous. V lost 5 bases to trimming and J lost 10 bases, with 11 bases between them. The CDR3 contains 12 residues. The germline gives CDR1 SGHAT, CDR2 FQNNGV. This chain's CDR3 is CASSPADGKLFF. CDR3 DNA: TGTGCCAGCAGCCCAGCTGATGGAAAACTGTTTTTT. Full variable domain (remainder filled in from reference TRBV11-2 and TRBJ1-4): EAGVAQSPRYKIIEKRQSVAFWCNPISGHATLYWYQQILGQGPKLLIQFQNNGVVDDSQLPKDRFSAERLKGVDSTLKIQPAKLEDSAVYLCASSPADGKLFFGSGTQLSVL.

The chain carries TRBV21-1 and TRBJ1-3. TRBV21-1 is a recognized pseudogene. The CDR3 length is 16 residues. The CDR3 sequence is CASSKRRGRTGNTIYF. CDR3 bases: TGTGCCAGCAGCAAAAGGAGGGGGAGAACTGGAAACACCATATATTTT.

This chain uses TRBV27 with TRBJ1-2; D perhaps matches TRBD1 (5 bases). V gave up 3 bases and J gave up 5 bases, with 10 bases separating them. Germline V gene lookup returns CDR1 MNHEY and CDR2 SMNVEV (reference sequence). The CDR3 has 13 amino acids. The CDR3 coding sequence is TGTGCCAGCAGTTTCAGGGCGGATTATGGCTACACCTTC. Protein product: CASSFRADYGYTF.

The gene calls are TRBV27 and TRBJ1-2; 7 nucleotides line up with TRBD1. The V segment lost 6 bases and the J segment 4 bases; nucleotides outside the gene matches: 5. This CDR3 contains 13 residues. Germline CDR1 is MNHEY and CDR2 is SMNVEV (reference sequence). This CDR3 reads CASSRDSRYGYTF. The CDR3 nucleotides read TGTGCCAGCAGCCGGGACAGCCGCTATGGCTACACCTTC.

The gene calls are TRBV4-1 and TRBJ2-3; perhaps D is TRBD1 or TRBD2 (6 bases each). The ends were cut back, 4 bases at V and 8 bases at J, with 31 bases in the middle. The length of the CDR3 is 19 residues. Germline assignment: CDR1 MGHRA and CDR2 YSYEKL. The CDR3 is CASSLLGTQGHGSYATQYF. As DNA, the CDR3 is TGCGCCAGCAGCCTACTTGGGACGCAGGGACACGGGAGTTATGCTACGCAGTATTTT.

This chain joins TRBV6-1 and TRBJ2-2; D unresolved. CDR3 length: 11 amino acids. Trimming removed 6 bases at V and 7 bases at J, with 6 bases between. CDR1 and CDR2 (germline): MNHNS, SASEGT. The CDR3 DNA is TGTGCCAGCAGGGAATTCGGGGAGCTGTTTTTT. As protein: CASREFGELFF.

This clone has only one observation. The CDR3 is CASTLRQGRQYF. For the CDR3, the DNA is TGTGCCAGCACCCTCCGACAGGGGAGGCAGTACTTC. J is TRBJ2-7 and V is TRBV28; TRBD1 agrees at 8 bases. The germline V gene encodes CDR1 MDHEN and CDR2 SYDVKM. The CDR3 loop spans 12 amino acids. The ends lost 7 bases at V and 9 bases at J; junction bases unmatched: 8.

Points on this clone: A far larger clone is off by one base, so a read error is likely. The rearrangement uses TRBV7-6 and TRBJ2-7; 10 bases are a match to TRBD1. The CDR3 totals 14 residues. V shed 4 bases, J shed 3 bases, and the junction held 3 bases outside the gene matches. Per the germline V gene, CDR1 is SGHVS and CDR2 is FNYEAQ. DNA for the CDR3: TGTGCCAGCAGCTCCGGGACAGGGGACTACGAGCAGTACTTC. Protein sequence: CASSSGTGDYEQYF.

This rearrangement joins TRBV15 to TRBJ2-3, with D possibly being TRBD2 (5 bases). CDR1 is LNHNV, CDR2 YYDKDF, per germline (reference sequence). Trimming stripped 5 bases from V and 0 bases from J, with 9 bases between. The CDR3 loop spans 14 amino acids. The CDR3 DNA reads as TGTGCCACCAGCTCAGCGGCTAGCACAGATACGCAGTATTTT. Its translation is CATSSAASTDTQYF.

The V call is TRBV10-3, the J call TRBJ1-1, with TRBD1 matching 9 bases. V was pared by 6 bases and J by 10 bases, with 9 bases of the junction left unmatched. CDR1 and CDR2 (germline): ENHRY, SYGVKD. There are 13 residues in the CDR3. In DNA form, the CDR3 reads TGTGCCATCAGCGGACAGGGGACCCTCCGAGCTTTCTTT. Translation: CAISGQGTLRAFF.

The chain is built from TRBV5-5 and TRBJ1-4; TRBD1 matches 10 bases. Germline CDR1 is SGHKS and CDR2 is YYEKEE (reference sequence). This CDR3 spans 15 amino acids. V trimming: 4 bases; J trimming: 7 bases; junction bases outside the gene matches: 7. The CDR3 sequence is CASSLGGQGSEKLFF. For the CDR3, the DNA is TGTGCCAGCAGCCTTGGGGGACAGGGGAGTGAAAAACTGTTTTTT.

This clone was picked up a small number of times. The chain is built from TRBV5-5 and TRBJ2-7; perhaps TRBD1 as D (5 bases). Germline V gene lookup returns CDR1 SGHKS and CDR2 YYEKEE (reference sequence). This CDR3 is built from 15 residues. Trimming shortened V by 5 bases and J by 2 bases, and 17 bases separated the two germline ends. This CDR3 reads CASSPGIRTAYEQYF. CDR3 sequence (DNA): TGTGCCAGCAGTCCAGGGATCCGCACGGCCTACGAGCAGTACTTC.

The chain recombines TRBV28 with TRBJ2-5; possibly TRBD1 for D (5 bases). CDR1 is MDHEN and CDR2 is SYDVKM in the germline V gene. Trimming shortened V by 7 bases and J by 7 bases, and 13 bases separated the two germline ends. The CDR3 extends over 12 amino acids. The CDR3 protein is CASTLTTGTQYF. As DNA, the CDR3 is TGTGCCAGCACCCTTACTACAGGGACCCAGTACTTC.

This clone was counted a few times. The sample carries other DNA sequences with the same CDR3. V gene TRBV7-2 combines with J gene TRBJ1-1; possible D gene TRBD1, 5 bases. V was pared by 6 bases and J by 2 bases, with 10 bases between. This CDR3 has 13 residues. CDR1 is SGHTA and CDR2 is FQGNSA in the germline V gene. The CDR3 region is CASRSQGNTEAFF. DNA for the CDR3: TGTGCCAGCAGATCCCAGGGAAACACTGAAGCTTTCTTT.

With regard to this clone: Different DNA sequences within this sample yield the same CDR3. The J gene is TRBJ2-7, the V gene TRBV21-1; TRBD1 is the table's D call and was not checked against the DNA. TRBV21-1 is a pseudogene segment. The CDR3 runs 13 residues. In DNA form, the CDR3 reads TGTGCCAGCAGCAAAGGACAGGGCTACGAGCAGTACTTC. It codes for CASSKGQGYEQYF.

This rearrangement joins TRBV7-2 to TRBJ2-3; 7 bases are a match to TRBD1. Losses at the gene ends were 3 bases for V and 2 bases for J; bases not matched to a gene: 14. The V gene's germline CDR1 is SGHTA and CDR2 FQGNSA. The CDR3 sequence is 18 residues long. In nucleotides, the CDR3 is TGTGCCAGCAGCTTGGTGGACAGGTTCGGTTGGGACACAGATACGCAGTATTTT. Translated: CASSLVDRFGWDTDTQYF.

The chain employs TRBV2 and TRBJ1-1; 9 nucleotides line up with TRBD1. The V gene end was trimmed by 5 bases and the J gene end by 7 bases; junction bases not matched to a gene: 8. CDR1 SNHLY and CDR2 FYNNEI come from the germline V gene. The CDR3 is 14 residues long. The CDR3 coding sequence is TGTGCCAGCAGTTCTGGGACAGGGTATAATGAAGCTTTCTTT. It yields the protein CASSSGTGYNEAFF.

The chain uses TRBV2 and TRBJ1-5, with D unresolved. V shed 6 bases and J shed 6 bases, with 12 bases lying between them. The CDR3 contains 13 residues. Germline values: CDR1 SNHLY, CDR2 FYNNEI. The CDR3 coding sequence is TGTGCCAGCAGCGACCCGGGCGGTCAGCCCCAGCATTTT. Translation: CASSDPGGQPQHF.

The chain joins TRBV25-1 to TRBJ2-5; TRBD1 or TRBD2 may be the D gene (5 bases each). Between the trimmed V and J ends, which lost 2 bases and 5 bases, there was a span of 15 bases. There are 15 residues in the CDR3. From germline, CDR1 is MGHDK and CDR2 SYGVNS. The CDR3 sequence: CASSEPKRGGETQYF. CDR3 nucleotides: TGTGCCAGCAGTGAACCGAAGAGGGGTGGTGAGACCCAGTACTTC.

A single count supports this clone. CDR3 bases: TGTGCCAGCAGTGTCATAATCGAAGGAGTCTACGAGCAGTACTTC. Its translation: CASSVIIEGVYEQYF. This chain uses TRBV6-6 with TRBJ2-7; D gene ambiguous. CDR3 length: 15 residues. CDR1 is MNHNY and CDR2 is SVGAGI in the germline V gene (reference sequence). Trimming removed 5 bases from V and 3 bases from J, with 17 bases in between.

V gene TRBV7-3 combines with J gene TRBJ1-5, with D unresolved. The germline gives CDR1 SGHTA, CDR2 FQGTGA. CDR3 length: 12 residues. The V end was cut by 8 bases, the J end by 8 bases, with 13 bases between. The CDR3 here is CASGKAGKPQHF. In DNA, the CDR3 is TGTGCCAGCGGGAAAGCGGGGAAGCCCCAGCATTTT.

The V gene is TRBV5-1, the J gene TRBJ2-7; 12 bases line up with TRBD2. CDR1 is SGHRS and CDR2 is YFSETQ in the germline V gene. V shed 4 bases and J 6 bases; nucleotides not matched to a gene: 8. This CDR3 has 15 residues. The CDR3 is CASSQTSGSESEQYF. CDR3 in DNA: TGCGCCAGCAGCCAGACTAGCGGGAGTGAATCCGAGCAGTACTTC.

In this sample, this clone turned up a few times. The V gene is TRBV19, the J gene TRBJ2-1; 8 bases align to TRBD2. J gave up 2 bases and V 5 bases, and 5 bases lay outside the gene matches. Germline values: CDR1 LNHDA, CDR2 SQIVND (reference sequence). This CDR3 spans 15 amino acids. CDR3 nucleotide sequence: TGTGCCAGTAGTTACGGGACTAGTGCCTACAATGAGCAGTTCTTC. As protein: CASSYGTSAYNEQFF.